The next 12 T cell receptor beta chains were all read from a single sample in a study of CD8+ T cells in alopecia areata. RNA was extracted and reverse transcribed into cDNA as the sequencing template. TCRdb's table, derived via immunoSEQ multiplex PCR, lists solely in-frame clones and lacks some. The table lists 270,000 or so clones, with no singletons. It was with CD4, CD8alpha, NKG2D, NKG2ACE and other markers that pooled cutaneous lymph node cells were sorted. The sequencing sample was made of CD4+ T cells sorted from a lymph node. These receptors came from a C3H/HeJ mouse with alopecia areata. The strain's MHC type: H2-k.

To note about this clone: All gene names here are mouse names. The CDR3 end falls 4 residues outside the read, so it is completed with the germline J gene. Other DNA sequences in the sample encode the same CDR3. The J gene is TRBJ2-2, the V gene TRBV31; TRBD2 might be the D (6 bases). V gave up 1 base and J gave up 0 bases, with 9 bases separating them. Germline values: CDR1 GKSSPN, CDR2 SITVG. CDR3 length equals 15 residues. CDR3 bases read: TGTGCCTGGAGTCCGTGGGGGACAAACACCGGG. Translating gives CAWSPWGTNTG. The CDR3 reads in full as CAWSPWGTNTGQLYF.

This clone showed up just a few times. The gene names here belong to mouse. The read falls 4 residues short of the CDR3 end, and the missing part is taken from the germline J gene. J is TRBJ2-1 and V is TRBV5; 10 bases align to TRBD2. The V gene end was trimmed by 4 bases and the J gene end by 3 bases; junction bases not matched to a gene: 3. CDR1 and CDR2 (germline): LGHNA, YNLKQL (reference sequence). CDR3 length: 15 amino acids. CDR3 DNA (partial): TGTGCCAGCAGCCCCGACTGGGGGGCCTATGCT. Translation: CASSPDWGAYA. The full CDR3 protein reads CASSPDWGAYAEQFF.

About this clone: Gene labels here are mouse ones. The CDR3 is cut off 4 residues early in the read; its end comes from the germline J gene. Other DNA variants within this sample encode the same CDR3. This rearrangement joins TRBV19 to TRBJ2-2, with D perhaps matching TRBD1 (6 bases). The CDR3 covers 14 residues. Between the trimmed V and J ends, which lost 5 bases and 1 base, there was a span of 9 bases. Looked up from germline, CDR1 is FNHDT and CDR2 is SITEND (reference sequence). The covered CDR3 bases are TGTGCCAGCAGCCCGGACAGAAACACCGGG. As protein: CASSPDRNTG. The CDR3, in full, reads CASSPDRNTGQLYF.

In this sample, this clone turned up many times. Any gene name here is a mouse gene name. The CDR3 end lies 4 residues beyond the end of the read and is filled in from the germline J gene. This rearrangement joins TRBV13-2 to TRBJ2-7, with a possible D match to TRBD1 (5 bases). CDR3 length: 13 amino acids. Per the germline V gene, CDR1 is NNHNN and CDR2 is SYGAGS (reference sequence). CDR3 DNA (partial): TGTGCCAGCGGACAGGAGGGAGGGTAT. Protein: CASGQEGGY. The entire CDR3 protein reads CASGQEGGYEQYF.

This clone was found many times. Mouse gene names apply. The read stops 4 residues short of the end of the CDR3; the missing end is completed from the germline J gene. The J gene is TRBJ2-3, the V gene TRBV31; a possible D gene is TRBD2 (6 bases). Germline CDR1 GKSSPN, CDR2 SITVG. The CDR3 is 14 residues long. Deletions cut 1 base from V and 1 base from J, with 9 bases between. This CDR3 is CAWSRGVGAETLYF. The sequenced part of the CDR3 DNA is TGTGCCTGGAGTCGGGGGGTTGGTGCAGAA.

In its sample, this clone was seen a few times. Genes and germline come from the mouse. The CDR3 is cut off 4 residues early in the read; its end comes from the germline J gene. Other DNA sequences in the same sample also yield this CDR3. The chain uses TRBV1 and TRBJ2-7; TRBD1 might be the D (6 bases). CDR3 length: 12 residues. The germline gives CDR1 NSQYPW, CDR2 LRSPGD (reference sequence). V lost 3 bases, J lost 3 bases, and 6 bases lay in between. This chain's CDR3 is CTCSAGHYEQYF. The sequenced part of the CDR3 DNA is TGCACCTGCAGTGCGGGACACTAT.

This clone has just a few counts. Gene and germline names: mouse. This CDR3 is also generated by other DNA sequences in the sample. Incomplete CDR3 DNA: TGTGCCAGCGGTGGCACAGGGAACTCC. This sequence encodes CASGGTGNS. The CDR3 as a whole reads CASGGTGNSDYTF. The chain uses TRBV13-2 and TRBJ1-2, with a weak D call TRBD1 (6 bases). Read sequence stops 4 residues before the CDR3 end, and the germline J gene provides the missing end. The CDR3 contains 13 residues. Trimming removed 3 bases at V and 2 bases at J, with 8 bases between. In germline, CDR1 is NNHNN, CDR2 SYGAGS (reference sequence).

Details on this clone: Gene names denote mouse genes. The read ends 4 residues shy of where the CDR3 ends; the end is completed using the germline J gene. V usage is TRBV31 and J usage is TRBJ2-4, with 13 bases lining up with TRBD2. The CDR3 totals 14 residues. In germline, CDR1 is GKSSPN, CDR2 SITVG. The junction had 0 bases not matched to a gene; V was cut back by 5 bases and J by 1 base. Incomplete CDR3 DNA: TGTGCCTGGGGACTGGGGGGGCGTCAAAAC. This gives the protein CAWGLGGRQN. The CDR3 as a whole reads CAWGLGGRQNTLYF.

This clone was counted a few times. The genes are named according to mouse. The read ends 4 residues before the CDR3 terminus; that terminus is restored from the germline J gene. V usage is TRBV13-3 and J usage is TRBJ1-2, with TRBD1 matching 8 bases. Germline V gene sequence: CDR1 NNHDY, CDR2 SYVADS. This CDR3 comprises 15 residues. Germline trimming cut 0 bases from V and 4 bases from J; bases unmatched to any gene: 5. CDR3 DNA, as far as it was read: TGTGCCAGCAGTGATGCGCAGGGGGCAATCTCC. This translates into CASSDAQGAIS. The whole CDR3 region reads CASSDAQGAISDYTF.

This clone was counted between two and nine times. The gene names here belong to mouse. The CDR3 loop is CASSDSLGGRTGQLYF. CDR3 DNA (partial): TGTGCCAGCAGTGATTCTCTGGGGGGGCGCACCGGG. V usage is TRBV13-3 and J usage is TRBJ2-2; 10 nucleotides align to TRBD2. The read ends 4 residues shy of where the CDR3 ends; the end is completed using the germline J gene. Per the germline V gene, CDR1 is NNHDY and CDR2 is SYVADS. The junction had 4 bases not matched to a gene; V was cut back by 1 base and J by 4 bases. The CDR3 runs to 16 residues.

There are a few counts of this clone. Mouse gene names and germline throughout. The observed sequence ends 4 residues before the CDR3 terminus, with the missing tail filled in from the germline J gene. The J gene is TRBJ2-4, the V gene TRBV1; D is possibly TRBD1 (5 bases). The CDR3 extends over 15 amino acids. Trimming stripped 3 bases from V and 0 bases from J, with 10 bases between. Germline V gene data show CDR1 as NSQYPW and CDR2 as LRSPGD (reference sequence). CDR3 region: CTCSARQPSQNTLYF. The DNA read from the CDR3 is TGCACCTGCAGTGCTCGACAGCCTAGTCAAAAC.

Details on this clone: Genes and germline come from the mouse. The read ends 4 residues before the CDR3 terminus; that terminus is restored from the germline J gene. Additional DNA sequences in this sample encode the identical CDR3. The chain combines TRBV1 with TRBJ2-1, with D unclear. V lost 0 bases and J lost 6, with 6 bases in between. Per the germline V gene, CDR1 is NSQYPW and CDR2 is LRSPGD (reference sequence). CDR3 size: 13 residues. CDR3 sequence reads: CTCSADLGAEQFF. CDR3 bases read: TGCACCTGCAGTGCAGATTTGGGTGCT.